This TCR beta chain was sequenced during a study of blood T cell repertoires in COVID-19 (dated by TCRdb to 2020 to 2022). Turning to the overall study: Collaborator samples came from the United States, Italy and Spain and covered acute and convalescent phases of COVID-19. Where available, HLA class I and class II types were obtained from metadata supplied by the sample provider rather than from assay-based typing. The sample metadata nearly always contained a de-identified subject ID, COVID-19 status, age in years and sex. Deeply sampled blood TCRbeta repertoires from subjects exposed to, actively infected with, or recovered from COVID-19 were included in the dataset. The prospective study material was composed of cDNA or gDNA derived from T cells, B-cell-depleted T cells, or PBMCs. A freely available public database, intended as a resource for researchers studying the immune response to SARS-CoV-2, is where the repertoires were released. Samples were obtained from the ongoing ImmuneRACE study (first 160 participants) and from some 1,200 subjects provided by 6 global collaborators.

TCRbeta CDR3 regions were amplified from genomic DNA using the immunoSEQ Assay, a bias-controlled multiplex PCR. Regarding the original processing steps: Within the assay, amplification of reference gene primers was used to estimate how many nucleated cells each sample contained. To quantify the absolute abundance of each unique TCRbeta CDR3 rearrangement, sequence reads were collapsed and filtered. For each sample, productive Simpson clonality was calculated as the square root of Simpson's diversity index across productive rearrangements. The table comes from immuneACCESS by way of TCRdb, which keeps in-frame sequences with V and J called. Part of the clones is missing from these tables; in studies checked, under half for an unresolved V gene and the rest for unknown reasons. Clonal size and the V and J genes are those of that table, whereas D and trimming came from the DNA. This sample lists about 160,000 clones; about 86% were detected once. Of the sample, more than 5.5% falls within the top ten clones.

In the case of this clone: Its cognate antigen has yet to be identified. Per-base qualities were not stored, and no clone one base away is much larger.

Participants in the prospective study were aged roughly 18 to 100 years, lived in some 24 United States geographic areas, and enrolled through a virtual design. In the prospective study, participants were assigned to cohorts based on the clinical history participants reported in a screening survey and a study questionnaire. Recovered participants in ImmuneRACE Cohort 3 were defined by two consecutive negative NP/OP PCR tests, clearance by a healthcare professional, or resolution of symptoms. Each participant in the prospective study had whole blood, serum and a nasopharyngeal or oropharyngeal swab collected by mobile phlebotomists. Additional blood draws and questionnaires over a roughly two-month period could optionally be provided by prospective study participants. Before DNA extraction, blood samples from the prospective study were shipped at room temperature or frozen. Broad study findings and their caveats: The quantity of clinical and demographic metadata differed by source and by participant and was supplied without curation.

The CDR3, cysteine through phenylalanine, is 15 amino acids long. Of the read, only the CDR3 DNA is kept; its 45 bases are in frame from base 1. In the germline V gene, CDR1 corresponds to SGHTA and CDR2 to FQGNSA. Trimming removed 4 bases from V and 4 bases from J; the gene matches leave 6 bases unexplained. The receptor chain draws on TRBV7-2 and TRBJ1-4, with 7 junctional bases fitting TRBD1. The source material was PBMCs or T cells enriched from blood (not recorded which). The receptor was derived from a man aged 50-59 years who had recovered from COVID-19. The encoded CDR3 is CASSSQTGLNEKLFF. The DNA sequence is as follows: TGTGCCAGCAGCTCCCAGACAGGGCTTAATGAAAAACTGTTTTTT.